A single sample gave rise to the 8 T cell receptor beta chains below, sequenced in a study of follicular helper T cells after annual influenza vaccination. Time point described: 2014-2015 season, pre-vaccination. The data were produced by immunoSEQ multiplex PCR, yet TCRdb's version contains in-frame clones alone and is incomplete. The data contain 27,000 or so clones, 65% to 85% of them singletons. Sequencing used CXCR5+ CD38- circulating T follicular helper cells from blood, obtained on the day of influenza vaccination. Regarding subset: circulating Tfh, non-naive CD4+CXCR5+PD-1+ (ICOS+CD38+ or ICOS-CD38-). These receptors all come from an adult who received the influenza vaccine.

Only one count was recorded for this clone. The rearrangement joins TRBV11-2 to TRBJ1-5; tentatively, D is TRBD1 (5 bases). Per germline, CDR1 SGHAT and CDR2 FQNNGV. The CDR3 consists of 13 residues. V lost 4 bases and J 5 bases, leaving 9 bases between the germline ends. For the CDR3, the DNA is TGTGCCAGCAGCTCCGGGGGTGATCAGCCCCAGCATTTT. Translation: CASSSGGDQPQHF.

This chain uses TRBV28 with TRBJ2-4; D gene ambiguous. V was pared by 2 bases and J by 0 bases, with 11 bases between. Per germline, CDR1 MDHEN and CDR2 SYDVKM. This CDR3 has 16 residues. CDR3 DNA: TGTGCCAGCAGTTTAGATCCGAGACTAGCCAAAAACATTCAGTACTTC. It translates to CASSLDPRLAKNIQYF.

In its sample, this clone was seen once. The chain recombines TRBV16 with TRBJ1-2; a weak D match, TRBD1 (6 bases). The CDR3 has 14 amino acids. Germline lookup yields CDR1 KGHSY and CDR2 FQNENV. V was clipped by 3 bases and J by 4 bases, with 12 bases between them. CDR3 sequence reads: CASSQDRISYGYTF. The CDR3 region has the DNA TGTGCCAGCAGCCAGGACAGAATAAGCTATGGCTACACCTTC.

V is TRBV7-9 and J is TRBJ2-7, with D maybe TRBD2 (5 bases). V lost 0 bases and J lost 2, with 5 bases in between. CDR1 SEHNR and CDR2 FQNEAQ come from the germline V gene (reference sequence). The CDR3 runs 13 residues. This chain's CDR3 is CASSLAGTYEQYF. The CDR3 DNA follows: TGTGCCAGCAGCTTAGCCGGGACCTACGAGCAGTACTTC.

The chain recombines TRBV28 with TRBJ2-1, with 8 bases lining up with TRBD1. Germline V gene lookup returns CDR1 MDHEN and CDR2 SYDVKM. This CDR3 is 16 amino acids long. The junction had 6 bases not matched to a gene; V was cut back by 4 bases and J by 1 base. CDR3 residues: CASSSPGQASYNEQFF. In nucleotides, the CDR3 is TGTGCCAGCAGTTCACCGGGACAGGCTTCCTACAATGAGCAGTTCTTC.

The gene calls are TRBV27 and TRBJ1-3, with TRBD1 as a possible D gene (5 bases). Trimming stripped 6 bases from V and 1 base from J, with 13 bases between. The CDR3 contains 15 residues. The V gene's germline CDR1 is MNHEY and CDR2 SMNVEV (reference sequence). In DNA, the CDR3 is TGTGCCAGCAGGCAGCAGCAGGGATCTGGAAACACCATATATTTT. Protein sequence: CASRQQQGSGNTIYF.

The V gene is TRBV5-1, the J gene TRBJ2-1, with a tentative D call TRBD2 (6 bases). Germline V gene data show CDR1 as SGHRS and CDR2 as YFSETQ. Deletions cut 4 bases from V and 7 bases from J, with 15 bases between. This CDR3 is built from 14 residues. The CDR3 nucleotides read TGCGCCAGCAGCGTCGGGGACTCTCAAAATGAGCAGTTCTTC. This gives the protein CASSVGDSQNEQFF.

The gene calls are TRBV2 and TRBJ1-1; 7 bases fit TRBD1. Trimming at V came to 6 bases and at J to 4 bases, leaving 8 bases not matched to a gene. CDR3 length: 14 amino acids. Germline values: CDR1 SNHLY, CDR2 FYNNEI. In DNA, the CDR3 is TGTGCCAGCAGAGAACGCCAGGGGGGCACTGAAGCTTTCTTT. This translates into CASRERQGGTEAFF.